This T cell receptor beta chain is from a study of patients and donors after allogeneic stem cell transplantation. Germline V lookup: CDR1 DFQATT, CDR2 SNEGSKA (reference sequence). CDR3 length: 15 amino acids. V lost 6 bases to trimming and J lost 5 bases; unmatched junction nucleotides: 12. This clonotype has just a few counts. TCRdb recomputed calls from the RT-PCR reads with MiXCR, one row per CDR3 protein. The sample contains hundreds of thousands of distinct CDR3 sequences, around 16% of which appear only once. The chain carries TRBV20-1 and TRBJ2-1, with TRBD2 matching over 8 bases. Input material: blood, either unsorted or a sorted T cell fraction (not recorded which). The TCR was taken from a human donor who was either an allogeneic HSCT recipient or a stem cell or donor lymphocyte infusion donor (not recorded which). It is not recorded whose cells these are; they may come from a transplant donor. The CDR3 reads CSAVRLASINNEQFF. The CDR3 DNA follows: TGCAGTGCAGTGAGACTAGCGTCAATCAACAATGAGCAGTTCTTC.